The 10 T cell receptor beta chains below come from one sample, sequenced in a study of identical twins. One entry per CDR3 protein results from TCRdb running MiXCR on the 5' RACE reads. The sample has some 1,600,000 distinct CDR3 sequences; more than 30% are singletons. The sequencing sample was made of cord blood. The receptors stem from a newborn girl in good health.

The chain has TRBV10-3 and TRBJ2-1, with D possibly called TRBD1 or TRBD2 (5 bases each). This CDR3 is built from 15 residues. V lost 3 bases to trimming and J lost 2 bases, with 11 bases between them. CDR1 is ENHRY and CDR2 is SYGVKD in the germline V gene. CDR3 in amino acids: CAISDRGPTYNEQFF. The CDR3 DNA reads as TGTGCCATCAGTGACCGGGGCCCCACCTACAATGAGCAGTTCTTC.

This clonotype was recorded a few times. CDR3 loop: CASSGDTGGTEAFF. The DNA of the CDR3 is TGTGCCAGCAGTGGGGACACAGGGGGCACTGAAGCTTTCTTT. This chain connects TRBV2 to TRBJ1-1; TRBD1 matches 8 bases. The trim removed 4 bases at V and 4 bases at J, leaving 5 bases unmatched. Germline V gene sequence: CDR1 SNHLY, CDR2 FYNNEI. This CDR3 is built from 14 residues. Full variable domain (missing parts from reference TRBV2 and TRBJ1-1): EPEVTQTPSHQVTQMGQEVILRCVPISNHLYFYWYRQILGQKVEFLVSFYNNEISEKSEIFDDQFSVERPDGSNFTLKIRSTKLEDSAMYFCASSGDTGGTEAFFGQGTRLTVV.

This clonotype appeared a few times. The CDR3 DNA reads TGTGCCACCAGTGACCAGGACTTCTATGGCTACACCTTC. Encoded protein: CATSDQDFYGYTF. The chain combines TRBV24-1 with TRBJ1-2; D remains ambiguous. V was clipped by 4 bases and J by 4 bases, with 9 bases between them. The CDR3 is 13 amino acids. Germline CDR1 is KGHDR and CDR2 is SFDVKD.

This rearrangement joins TRBV7-8 to TRBJ2-3; 10 nucleotides line up with TRBD2. This CDR3 comprises 15 residues. With V trimmed by 2 bases and J by 7 bases, 6 bases remained unmatched. Germline CDR1 reads SGHVS; CDR2 reads FQNEAQ. The CDR3 is CASSLRASGSNTQYF. CDR3 sequence (DNA): TGTGCCAGCAGCTTACGGGCTAGCGGGAGCAATACGCAGTATTTT.

The chain uses TRBV6-1 and TRBJ1-5; unclear D gene. The CDR3 runs to 13 residues. V was cut by 5 bases and J by 3 bases, with 8 bases left in between. Germline values: CDR1 MNHNS, CDR2 SASEGT. The CDR3 region has the DNA TGTGCCAGCAGTCCCGGGTACAATCAGCCCCAGCATTTT. Its protein product is CASSPGYNQPQHF.

This clonotype was counted a few times. The chain is built from TRBV6-2 or TRBV6-3 and TRBJ1-5; D perhaps matches TRBD1 (5 bases). This CDR3 is built from 15 residues. The germline gives CDR1 MNHEY, CDR2 SVGEGT. Between the trimmed V and J ends, which lost 2 bases and 5 bases, there was a span of 13 bases. The DNA of the CDR3 is TGTGCCAGCAGTTACCTCCGGGACCGGGATCAGCCCCAGCATTTT. It encodes CASSYLRDRDQPQHF.

The chain couples TRBV5-1 to TRBJ2-4; D is perhaps TRBD1 (7 bases). The CDR3 totals 16 residues. The V and J ends lost 1 base and 4 bases respectively, with 15 bases between them. CDR1 and CDR2 (germline): SGHRS, YFSETQ. The CDR3 nucleotides are TGCGCCAGCAGCTTGTGGGGGGACAGTCCTAAAAACATTCAGTACTTC. It translates to CASSLWGDSPKNIQYF. The full variable domain, in which reference TRBV5-1 and TRBJ2-4 provide the parts outside the CDR3, is KAGVTQTPRYLIKTRGQQVTLSCSPISGHRSVSWYQQTPGQGLQFLFEYFSETQRNKGNFPGRFSGRQFSNSRSEMNVSTLELGDSALYLCASSLWGDSPKNIQYFGAGTRLSVL.

This clonotype was found a few times. The chain joins TRBV28 to TRBJ2-3; D not resolved. The CDR3 sequence is 14 residues long. V was shortened by 3 bases and J by 2 bases, with 9 bases between the two germline ends. Germline assignment: CDR1 MDHEN and CDR2 SYDVKM. CDR3 nucleotides: TGTGCCAGCAGTTTGGGAAGGATCACAGATACGCAGTATTTT. As protein: CASSLGRITDTQYF.

J is TRBJ1-1 and V is TRBV2, with D tentatively TRBD1 (6 bases). Germline loops: CDR1 SNHLY, CDR2 FYNNEI. This CDR3 has 13 residues. Trimming pared 8 bases from V and 6 bases from J, leaving 16 bases between. The CDR3 bases are TGTGCCAGCGGGCCCGGGGGGCGACCTGAAGCTTTCTTT. This translates into CASGPGGRPEAFF.

The rearrangement joins TRBV20-1 to TRBJ1-2; 7 bases line up with TRBD1. Unmatched junction bases numbered 5, after V lost 3 bases and J lost 4 bases. Germline-derived CDR1 and CDR2 are DFQATT and SNEGSKA (reference sequence). The CDR3 covers 13 residues. CDR3 amino acids: CSARGDSSYGYTF. The CDR3 bases are TGCAGTGCTAGGGGGGACAGCTCCTATGGCTACACCTTC.